This T cell receptor beta chain was documented in a study of B cell selection in AIRE deficiency. CD4+CD127+ cells were sorted as the conventional CD4 T cells. V shed 0 bases, J shed 8 bases, and the junction held 7 bases outside the gene matches. The CDR3 consists of 15 residues. Germline assignment: CDR1 KGHSH and CDR2 LQKENI. Only in-frame clones appear in the TCRdb table, and some are missing; sequencing was by immunoSEQ multiplex PCR. The sample records some 25,000 clones, around 97% being singletons. A note on this clone: Antigen specificity is unknown.

Study-wide points: Patient Tconv cells held approximately 30% of Treg sequences shared by healthy donors.

V is TRBV18 and J is TRBJ2-4; 7 nucleotides line up with TRBD1. Sequenced input: conventional CD4+ T cells sorted from PBMCs. This receptor was taken from a human donor with AIRE deficiency. The CDR3 reads CASSPPLGQKDIQYF. CDR3 sequence (DNA): TGTGCCAGCTCACCACCGTTGGGACAGAAGGACATTCAGTACTTC.